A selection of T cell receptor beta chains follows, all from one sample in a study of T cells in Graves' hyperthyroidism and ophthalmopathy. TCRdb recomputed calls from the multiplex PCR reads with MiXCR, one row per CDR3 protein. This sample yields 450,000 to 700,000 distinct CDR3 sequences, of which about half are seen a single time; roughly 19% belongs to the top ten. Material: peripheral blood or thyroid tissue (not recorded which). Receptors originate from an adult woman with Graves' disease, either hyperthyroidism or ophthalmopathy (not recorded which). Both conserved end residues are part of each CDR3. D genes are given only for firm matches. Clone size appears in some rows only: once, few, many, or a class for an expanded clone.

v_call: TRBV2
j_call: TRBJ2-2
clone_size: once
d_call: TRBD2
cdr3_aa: CASSDLAGGPTGELFF
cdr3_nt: TGTGCCAGCAGTGACCTAGCGGGAGGACCCACCGGGGAGCTGTTTTTT

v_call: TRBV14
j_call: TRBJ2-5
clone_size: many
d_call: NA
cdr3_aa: CASSGQLQETQYF
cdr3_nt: TGTGCCAGCAGCGGACAGTTACAAGAGACCCAGTACTTC

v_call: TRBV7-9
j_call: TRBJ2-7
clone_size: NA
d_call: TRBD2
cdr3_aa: CASSQRAGGEEQYF
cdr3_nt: TGTGCCAGCAGCCAGAGGGCGGGAGGGGAAGAGCAGTACTTC

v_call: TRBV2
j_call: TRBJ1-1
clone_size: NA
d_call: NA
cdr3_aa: CASRTDAANTEAFF
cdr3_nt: TGTGCCAGCAGAACCGACGCAGCTAACACTGAAGCTTTCTTT

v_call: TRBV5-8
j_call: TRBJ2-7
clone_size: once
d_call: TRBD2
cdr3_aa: CASSPGTSGLDEQYF
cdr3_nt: TGCGCCAGCAGCCCGGGGACTAGCGGACTTGACGAGCAGTACTTC

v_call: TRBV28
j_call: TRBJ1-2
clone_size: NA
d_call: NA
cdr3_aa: CASSRIPVPYGYTF
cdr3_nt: TGTGCCAGCAGCCGGATACCGGTCCCCTATGGCTACACCTTC

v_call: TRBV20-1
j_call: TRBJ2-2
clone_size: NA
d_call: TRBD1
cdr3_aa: CSAQDRGGGNTGELFF
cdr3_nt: TGCAGTGCGCAAGACAGGGGGGGTGGGAACACCGGGGAGCTGTTTTTT

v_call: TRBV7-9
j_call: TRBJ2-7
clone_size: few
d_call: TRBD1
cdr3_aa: CASSLGQQSYEQYF
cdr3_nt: TGTGCCAGCAGCTTGGGACAGCAGTCCTACGAGCAGTACTTC

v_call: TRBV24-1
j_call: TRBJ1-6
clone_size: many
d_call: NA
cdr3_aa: CATSDFLDRQVGSPLHF
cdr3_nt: TGTGCCACCAGTGATTTCCTTGACAGGCAGGTCGGTTCACCCCTCCACTTT

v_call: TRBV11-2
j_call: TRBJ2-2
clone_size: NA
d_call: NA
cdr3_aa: CASRYRDTYHGELFF
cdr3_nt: TGTGCCAGCAGATACCGGGACACCTATCACGGGGAGCTGTTTTTT

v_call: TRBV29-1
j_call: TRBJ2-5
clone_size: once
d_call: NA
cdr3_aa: CSVAGTGEQTQYF
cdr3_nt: TGCAGCGTTGCGGGGACGGGAGAACAGACCCAGTACTTC

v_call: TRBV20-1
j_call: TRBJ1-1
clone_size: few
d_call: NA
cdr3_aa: CSASSGPGMVTEAFF
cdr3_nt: TGCAGTGCTAGTTCGGGGCCAGGGATGGTCACTGAAGCTTTCTTT

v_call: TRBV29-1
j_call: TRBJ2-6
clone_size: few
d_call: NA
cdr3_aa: CSFGWHGANVLTF
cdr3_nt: TGCAGCTTCGGGTGGCACGGGGCCAACGTCCTGACTTTC

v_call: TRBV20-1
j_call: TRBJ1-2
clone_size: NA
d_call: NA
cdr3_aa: CSARDLGATGDYGYTF
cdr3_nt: TGCAGTGCTAGAGATCTCGGGGCTACCGGGGACTATGGCTACACCTTC

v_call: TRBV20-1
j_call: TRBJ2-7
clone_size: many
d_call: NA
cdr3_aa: CSAREGGSFYEQYF
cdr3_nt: TGCAGTGCTAGAGAGGGGGGTAGTTTCTACGAGCAGTACTTC

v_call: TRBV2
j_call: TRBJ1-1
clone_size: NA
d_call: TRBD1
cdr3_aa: CASSARTGPGTEAFF
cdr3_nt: TGTGCCAGCAGTGCCAGGACAGGGCCTGGAACTGAAGCTTTCTTT

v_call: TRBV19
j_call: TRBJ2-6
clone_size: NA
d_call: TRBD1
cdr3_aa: CASSIVKGAAANVLTF
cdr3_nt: TGTGCCAGTAGTATAGTAAAGGGGGCTGCGGCGAACGTCCTGACTTTC

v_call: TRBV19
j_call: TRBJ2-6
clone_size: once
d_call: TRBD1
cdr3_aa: CASRRGLNNVLTF
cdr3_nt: TGTGCCAGTCGTAGGGGGCTGAACAACGTCCTGACTTTC

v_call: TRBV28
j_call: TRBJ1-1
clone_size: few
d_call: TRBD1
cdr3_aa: CASSLQGQGAYRTEAFF
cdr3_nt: TGTGCCAGCAGTTTACAAGGACAGGGGGCATATCGAACTGAAGCTTTCTTT

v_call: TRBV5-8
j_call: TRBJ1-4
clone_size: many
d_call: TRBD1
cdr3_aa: CASSLDRSTEKLFF
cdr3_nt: TGTGCCAGCAGCCTGGACAGGTCCACTGAAAAACTGTTTTTT

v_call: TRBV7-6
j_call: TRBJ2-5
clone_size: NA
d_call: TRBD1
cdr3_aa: CASGTGGSGKETQYF
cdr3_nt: TGTGCCAGCGGGACAGGGGGGTCTGGAAAAGAGACCCAGTACTTC

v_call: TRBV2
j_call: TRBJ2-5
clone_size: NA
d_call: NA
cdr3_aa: CASNVHRSEETQYF
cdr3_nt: TGTGCCAGCAACGTACATCGAAGCGAAGAGACCCAGTACTTC

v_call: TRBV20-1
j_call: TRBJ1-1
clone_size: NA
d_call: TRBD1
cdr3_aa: CSASGTGDREAFF
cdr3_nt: TGCAGTGCTAGTGGGACAGGGGATCGTGAAGCTTTCTTT

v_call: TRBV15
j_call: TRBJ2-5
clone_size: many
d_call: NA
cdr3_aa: CATSPRTSRSGETQYF
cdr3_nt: TGTGCCACCAGCCCGCGTACTAGCCGCAGTGGAGAGACCCAGTACTTC

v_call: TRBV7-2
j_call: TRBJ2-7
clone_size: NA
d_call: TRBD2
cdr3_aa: CASSLAVVSGRRAYEQYF
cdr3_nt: TGTGCCAGCAGCTTAGCGGTCGTTAGCGGGAGACGGGCATACGAGCAGTACTTC

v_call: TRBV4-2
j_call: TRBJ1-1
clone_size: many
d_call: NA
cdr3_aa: CASSLRAGGGEAFF
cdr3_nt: TGTGCCAGCAGCCTAAGAGCCGGGGGTGGTGAAGCTTTCTTT

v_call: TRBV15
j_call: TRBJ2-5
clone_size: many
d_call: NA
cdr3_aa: CATSRTGETQYF
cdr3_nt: TGTGCCACCAGCAGAACCGGGGAGACCCAGTACTTC

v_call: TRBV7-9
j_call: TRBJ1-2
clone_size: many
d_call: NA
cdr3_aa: CASSPRGGVNYGYTF
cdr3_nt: TGTGCCAGCAGCCCCCGGGGAGGAGTAAACTATGGCTACACCTTC

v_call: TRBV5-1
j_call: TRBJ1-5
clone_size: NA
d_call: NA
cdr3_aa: CASGLEGQGNQPQHF
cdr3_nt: TGCGCCAGCGGCTTGGAGGGGCAAGGCAATCAGCCCCAGCATTTT

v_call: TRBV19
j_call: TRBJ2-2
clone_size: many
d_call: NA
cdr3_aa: CASGSNTGELFF
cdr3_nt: TGTGCCAGCGGATCGAACACCGGGGAGCTGTTTTTT

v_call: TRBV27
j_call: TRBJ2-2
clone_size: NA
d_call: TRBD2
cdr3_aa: CASSQTSGRANTGELFF
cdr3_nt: TGTGCCAGCAGTCAGACTAGCGGGAGGGCGAACACCGGGGAGCTGTTTTTT

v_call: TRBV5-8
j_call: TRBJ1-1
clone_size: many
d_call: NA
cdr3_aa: CASSLGAGGQAEAFF
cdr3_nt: TGTGCCAGCAGCTTGGGGGCCGGGGGTCAAGCTGAAGCTTTCTTT

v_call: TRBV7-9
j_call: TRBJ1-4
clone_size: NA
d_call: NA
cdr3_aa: CASSRLVAGTNEKLFF
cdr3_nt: TGTGCCAGCAGCCGCCTCGTGGCGGGTACTAATGAAAAACTGTTTTTT

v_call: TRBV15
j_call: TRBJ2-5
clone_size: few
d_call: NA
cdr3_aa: CATQGAGKSGETQYF
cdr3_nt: TGTGCCACCCAAGGGGCGGGGAAGAGTGGAGAGACCCAGTACTTC

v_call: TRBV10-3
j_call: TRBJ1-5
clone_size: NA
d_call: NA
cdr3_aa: CAISEEGGNQPHHF
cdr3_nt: TGTGCCATCAGTGAGGAGGGGGGAAATCAGCCCCATCATTTT

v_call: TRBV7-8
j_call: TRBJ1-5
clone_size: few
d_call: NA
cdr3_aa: CASSLYRAGSNQPQHF
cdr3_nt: TGTGCCAGCAGCCTGTACAGGGCCGGTAGCAATCAGCCCCAGCATTTT

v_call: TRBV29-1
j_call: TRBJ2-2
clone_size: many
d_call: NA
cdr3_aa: CSVVYGGKVTGELFF
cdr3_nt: TGCAGCGTTGTTTATGGCGGGAAAGTCACCGGGGAGCTGTTTTTT

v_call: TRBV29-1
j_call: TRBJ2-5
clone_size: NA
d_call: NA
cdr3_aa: CSGPYRGGRETQYF
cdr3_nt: TGCAGTGGACCCTACAGGGGAGGGAGGGAGACCCAGTACTTC

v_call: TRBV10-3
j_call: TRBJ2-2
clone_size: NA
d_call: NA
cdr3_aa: CAISGRQTNTGELFF
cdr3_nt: TGTGCCATCAGTGGTCGACAGACTAACACCGGGGAGCTGTTTTTT

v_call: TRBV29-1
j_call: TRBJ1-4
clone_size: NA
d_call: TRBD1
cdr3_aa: CSVGQGGHEKLFF
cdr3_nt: TGCAGCGTTGGACAGGGAGGACATGAAAAACTGTTTTTT

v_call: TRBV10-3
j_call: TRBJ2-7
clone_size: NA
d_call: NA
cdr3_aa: CAISDTGTAPHEQYF
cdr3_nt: TGTGCCATCAGTGACACCGGGACGGCGCCACACGAGCAGTACTTC

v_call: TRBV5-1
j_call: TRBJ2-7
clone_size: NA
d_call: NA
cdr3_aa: CASASNPRGAYEQYF
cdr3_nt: TGCGCCAGCGCAAGCAACCCAAGGGGGGCCTACGAGCAGTACTTC

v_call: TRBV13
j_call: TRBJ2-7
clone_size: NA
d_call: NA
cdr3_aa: CASSSQTVVLYEQYF
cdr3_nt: TGTGCCAGCAGCTCCCAGACAGTGGTTCTGTACGAGCAGTACTTC

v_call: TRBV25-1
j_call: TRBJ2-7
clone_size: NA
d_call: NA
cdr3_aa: CASRQDSSDYEQYF
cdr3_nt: TGTGCCAGCAGGCAGGACAGTTCAGACTACGAGCAGTACTTC

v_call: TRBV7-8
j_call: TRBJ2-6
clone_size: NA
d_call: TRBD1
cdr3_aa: CASSSPVGTGFVGANVLTF
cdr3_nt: TGTGCCAGCAGCTCTCCGGTAGGGACAGGCTTTGTTGGGGCCAACGTCCTGACTTTC

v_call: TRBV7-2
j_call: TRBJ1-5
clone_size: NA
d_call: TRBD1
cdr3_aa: CASSLRQGTQPQHF
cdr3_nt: TGTGCCAGCAGCTTACGACAGGGAACTCAGCCCCAGCATTTT

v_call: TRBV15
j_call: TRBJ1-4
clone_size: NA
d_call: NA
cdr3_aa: CATSREAATNEKLFF
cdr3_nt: TGTGCCACCAGCAGAGAAGCGGCAACTAATGAAAAACTGTTTTTT

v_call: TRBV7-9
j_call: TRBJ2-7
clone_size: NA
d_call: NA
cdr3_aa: CASSYFRATEAYEQYF
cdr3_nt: TGTGCCAGCAGTTACTTCCGGGCGACGGAAGCGTACGAGCAGTACTTC

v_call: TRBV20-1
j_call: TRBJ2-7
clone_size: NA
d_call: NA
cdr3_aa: CSASIWGVVVEQYF
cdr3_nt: TGCAGTGCTAGCATCTGGGGGGTAGTTGTCGAGCAGTACTTC

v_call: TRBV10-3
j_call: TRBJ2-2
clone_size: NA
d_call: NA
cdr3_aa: CAISSQISTGELFF
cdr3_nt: TGTGCCATCAGCTCCCAAATCAGCACCGGGGAGCTGTTTTTT

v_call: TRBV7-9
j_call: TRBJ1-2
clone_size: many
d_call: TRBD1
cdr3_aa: CASSSVLPGTGAGYTF
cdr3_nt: TGTGCCAGCAGCTCAGTCCTTCCCGGGACAGGGGCCGGCTACACCTTC

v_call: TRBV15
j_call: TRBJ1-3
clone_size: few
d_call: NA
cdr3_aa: CATSRDRPGGNTIYF
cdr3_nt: TGTGCCACCAGCAGGGACCGGCCCGGGGGAAACACCATATATTTT